The 28 T cell receptor beta chains given below trace back to one sample, sequenced in a study of blood T cell repertoires in COVID-19. Generated by immunoSEQ multiplex PCR, the TCRdb table keeps only in-frame clones and is missing some. Among 250,000 to 350,000 clones, approximately 90% were seen once, and the ten largest hold around 1.1%. Source material: PBMCs or T cells enriched from blood (not recorded which). Receptors originate from a woman between 25 and 40 years old who had recovered from COVID-19.

The CDR3 coding sequence is TGTGCCAGCAGCCTGGGACAGGGTCTGTTTTTT. Translation: CASSLGQGLFF. This chain uses TRBV3-1 (or the pseudogene TRBV3-2) with TRBJ1-4; TRBD1 matches at 9 bases. The CDR3 consists of 11 residues. V shed 4 bases and J 14 bases; nucleotides not matched to a gene: 2. Germline V gene data show CDR1 as LGHDT and CDR2 as YNNKEL (reference sequence).

The chain employs TRBV6-1 and TRBJ2-6; possible D gene TRBD2, 5 bases. V was trimmed by 3 bases and J by 0 bases, leaving 12 bases between them. Germline CDR1 and CDR2: MNHNS and SASEGT. The CDR3 covers 17 residues. CDR3 bases: TGTGCCAGCAGTGACCTAGCAAGTTTCTCTGGGGCCAACGTCCTGACTTTC. Protein: CASSDLASFSGANVLTF.

This chain joins TRBV30 and TRBJ2-1; D remains unclear. The length of the CDR3 is 14 residues. Per germline, CDR1 GTSNPN and CDR2 SVGIG (reference sequence). V was clipped by 7 bases and J by 0 bases, with 13 bases between them. CDR3 DNA: TGTGCCTTTAAAAGCCTGAGCTCCTACAATGAGCAGTTCTTC. This translates into CAFKSLSSYNEQFF.

The chain carries TRBV5-6 and TRBJ2-7; 7 bases are a match to TRBD1. This CDR3 contains 14 residues. The V and J ends lost 3 bases and 3 bases, in that order; junction bases with no gene match: 6. The germline V gene encodes CDR1 SGHDT and CDR2 YYEEEE. The CDR3 region has the DNA TGTGCCAGCAGCTCCCGGGACAGTCGCTACGAGCAGTACTTC. It is translated as CASSSRDSRYEQYF.

This clone is a singleton in its sample. This chain joins TRBV4-3 and TRBJ2-3; the D gene is possibly TRBD1 (7 bases). This CDR3 is 19 amino acids long. Deletions cut 0 bases from V and 0 bases from J, with 19 bases between. Germline V CDR1 and CDR2: LGHNA, YSLEER. CDR3 bases: TGCGCCAGCAGCCAAGATATTTCAGGGGGACTTCCTAGCACAGATACGCAGTATTTT. Translation: CASSQDISGGLPSTDTQYF.

The CDR3 bases are TGTGCCAGCAGCCCGGCCCGGGGGGAGACCCAGTACTTC. This gives the protein CASSPARGETQYF. The V gene is TRBV7-9, the J gene TRBJ2-5; a weak D match, TRBD2 (6 bases). The CDR3 runs to 13 residues. Germline V lookup: CDR1 SEHNR, CDR2 FQNEAQ (reference sequence). Between the trimmed V and J ends, which lost 5 bases and 5 bases, there was a span of 12 bases.

The V and J genes are TRBV28 and TRBJ1-4; D remains unclear. The germline V gene has CDR1 MDHEN and CDR2 SYDVKM. This CDR3 contains 20 residues. Trimming removed 2 bases at V and 0 bases at J, with 22 bases between. DNA of the CDR3: TGTGCCAGCAGTTTACGGTTGGGCAGATCCCTTCAGACAACTAATGAAAAACTGTTTTTT. This gives the protein CASSLRLGRSLQTTNEKLFF.

V usage is TRBV10-3 and J usage is TRBJ2-1, with D maybe TRBD2 (6 bases). Trimming removed 4 bases at V and 3 bases at J, with 19 bases between. The germline CDR1 and CDR2 sequences are ENHRY and SYGVKD. This CDR3 has 17 residues. The CDR3 protein is CAISGLEPRPSYNEQFF. Here the CDR3 DNA reads TGTGCCATCAGTGGACTAGAACCCCGTCCCAGCTACAATGAGCAGTTCTTC.

The rearrangement links TRBV4-3 to TRBJ1-2; maybe TRBD1 (5 bases). V lost 3 bases, J lost 8 bases, and 10 bases lay in between. This CDR3 is 12 amino acids long. Germline CDR1 and CDR2: LGHNA and YSLEER. CDR3 nucleotide sequence: TGCGCCAGCAGCCATAGGGGAAACGGCTACACCTTC. This translates into CASSHRGNGYTF.

The chain carries TRBV13 and TRBJ2-2; the D gene is possibly TRBD1 (7 bases). V lost 5 bases and J 6 bases, leaving 16 bases between the germline ends. The CDR3 extends over 15 amino acids. CDR1 is PRHDT and CDR2 is FYEKMQ in the germline V gene (reference sequence). The CDR3 nucleotides are TGTGCCAGCAGCCGCGGAGGGGGCAGCCCCGGGGAGCTGTTTTTT. It specifies CASSRGGGSPGELFF. The variable domain in full, with the rest retrieved from reference TRBV13 and TRBJ2-2, is AAGVIQSPRHLIKEKRETATLKCYPIPRHDTVYWYQQGPGQDPQFLISFYEKMQSDKGSIPDRFSAQQFSDYHSELNMSSLELGDSALYFCASSRGGGSPGELFFGEGSRLTVL.

This rearrangement joins TRBV7-2 to TRBJ2-3; 8 nucleotides line up with TRBD2. Looked up from germline, CDR1 is SGHTA and CDR2 is FQGNSA. Germline trimming cut 0 bases from V and 4 bases from J; bases unmatched to any gene: 0. CDR3 length: 14 residues. The CDR3 region has the DNA TGTGCCAGCAGCTTAGCAGCGGGAGCAGATACGCAGTATTTT. It specifies CASSLAAGADTQYF.

V is TRBV7-9 and J is TRBJ1-6, with 7 bases matching TRBD1. CDR1 and CDR2 from the germline V gene are SEHNR and FQNEAQ (reference sequence). The length of the CDR3 is 17 residues. The trim removed 4 bases at V and 0 bases at J, leaving 6 bases unmatched. CDR3 DNA: TGTGCCAGCAGCTCCCCTCCAGGGGGCTCCTATAATTCACCCCTCCACTTT. Protein: CASSSPPGGSYNSPLHF. Using reference TRBV7-9 and TRBJ1-6 for the parts outside the CDR3, the full variable domain is DTGVSQNPRHKITKRGQNVTFRCDPISEHNRLYWYRQTLGQGPEFLTYFQNEAQLEKSRLLSDRFSAERPKGSFSTLEIQRTEQGDSAMYLCASSSPPGGSYNSPLHFGNGTRLTVT.

This clone showed up just a few times. This sequence joins TRBV7-9 and TRBJ1-5, with 9 positions matching TRBD1. CDR3 length: 14 amino acids. The germline V gene has CDR1 SEHNR and CDR2 FQNEAQ (reference sequence). V lost 5 bases, J lost 7 bases, and 6 bases stayed unmatched. In DNA, the CDR3 is TGTGCCAGCAGCAAGGGACAGGGTGACCAGCCCCAGCATTTT. This translates into CASSKGQGDQPQHF.

This clone was seen a single time. The rearrangement uses TRBV10-2 and TRBJ2-7, with 8 bases that match TRBD2. CDR3 length: 14 amino acids. Germline-derived CDR1 and CDR2 are WSHSY and SAAADI. V trimming: 3 bases; J trimming: 4 bases; junction bases outside the gene matches: 5. CDR3 in amino acids: CASSDGTSLYEQYF. The CDR3 DNA reads TGCGCCAGCAGTGATGGGACTAGTCTTTACGAGCAGTACTTC.

In its sample, this clone was seen many times. The CDR3 spells CASSQMPSGSSYNEQFF. DNA of the CDR3: TGTGCCAGCAGCCAAATGCCGAGCGGGAGCTCCTACAATGAGCAGTTCTTC. V and J are TRBV3-1 (or the pseudogene TRBV3-2) and TRBJ2-1; the match to TRBD2 covers 8 bases. Germline values: CDR1 LGHDT, CDR2 YNNKEL (reference sequence). This CDR3 comprises 17 residues. Trimming cost V 2 bases and J 0 bases; bases outside gene matches: 6.

As for this clone: Distinct nucleotide sequences in the sample also encode this CDR3. J is TRBJ2-1 and V is TRBV5-1; D ambiguous. The germline V gene has CDR1 SGHRS and CDR2 YFSETQ. The CDR3 loop spans 15 amino acids. Deletions cut 6 bases from V and 2 bases from J, with 15 bases between. CDR3 region: CASNPGQVAYNEQFF. The CDR3 nucleotides read TGCGCCAGCAACCCTGGGCAGGTAGCCTACAATGAGCAGTTCTTC.

The chain uses TRBV3-1 (or the pseudogene TRBV3-2) and TRBJ2-3; TRBD2 matches 9 bases. CDR3 length: 15 residues. V was clipped by 6 bases and J by 5 bases; unmatched bases: 9. Per the germline V gene, CDR1 is LGHDT and CDR2 is YNNKEL (reference sequence). The DNA of the CDR3 is TGTGCCAGCAGGTCGAAAGCGGGAGGAGTAGATACGCAGTATTTT. Its translation: CASRSKAGGVDTQYF.

This clone was picked up one time. The J gene is TRBJ1-2, the V gene TRBV7-2; D might be TRBD1 (5 bases). This CDR3 comprises 14 residues. From germline, CDR1 is SGHTA and CDR2 FQGNSA. V lost 2 bases, J lost 8 bases, and 15 bases lay in between. Here the CDR3 DNA reads TGTGCCAGCAGCTTACTTTGGCAGGGAAGAGGCTACACCTTC. It translates to CASSLLWQGRGYTF.

The chain carries TRBV19 and TRBJ1-1, with a tentative D call TRBD1 (6 bases). CDR1 and CDR2 (germline): LNHDA, SQIVND (reference sequence). Trimming cost V 3 bases and J 5 bases, with 19 bases left between them. The CDR3 length is 16 residues. The CDR3 DNA follows: TGTGCCAGTAGTATGTTGGCAGGGCCGGGACAAACTGAAGCTTTCTTT. The encoded protein is CASSMLAGPGQTEAFF.

This clone occurred once. This chain connects TRBV29-1 to TRBJ2-7, with TRBD1 as a possible D gene (5 bases). The ends were cut back, 6 bases at V and 0 bases at J, with 18 bases in the middle. This CDR3 spans 15 amino acids. Germline lookup yields CDR1 SQVTM and CDR2 ANQGSEA. The CDR3 loop is CSVQTLDTYSYEQYF. The CDR3 nucleotides read TGCAGCGTGCAGACGTTGGACACCTACTCCTACGAGCAGTACTTC.

The J gene is TRBJ2-2, the V gene TRBV9, with unresolved D. Germline loops: CDR1 SGDLS, CDR2 YYNGEE. V was shortened by 1 base and J by 6 bases, with 4 bases between the two germline ends. The CDR3 loop spans 12 amino acids. DNA of the CDR3: TGTGCCAGCAGCGTATCGGCCGGGGAGCTGTTTTTT. Translating it yields CASSVSAGELFF.

The chain joins TRBV24-1 to TRBJ1-2; no reliable D call. V shed 7 bases and J shed 2 bases, with 10 bases lying between them. The CDR3 contains 13 residues. Germline values: CDR1 KGHDR, CDR2 SFDVKD. The CDR3 is CATSLYMNYGYTF. CDR3 DNA sequence: TGTGCCACCAGCCTCTATATGAACTATGGCTACACCTTC.

This sequence joins TRBV1 and TRBJ2-3; the D call of TRBD2 is as the table states it, not checked on the DNA. TRBV1 is labeled a pseudogene. CDR3 length: 15 residues. In nucleotides, the CDR3 is TGCACCAGCAGATTGCGGGAGAGAGCGGCAGATACGCAGTATTTT. This codes for CTSRLRERAADTQYF.

Notes on this clone: Distinct nucleotide sequences in the sample also encode this CDR3. V gene TRBV5-1 combines with J gene TRBJ1-4; possible D gene TRBD1, 5 bases. The CDR3 covers 16 residues. V lost 0 bases and J 0 bases, leaving 9 bases between the germline ends. CDR1 and CDR2 from the germline V gene are SGHRS and YFSETQ. For the CDR3, the DNA is TGCGCCAGCAGCTTGGGCCAGGGTGCAACTAATGAAAAACTGTTTTTT. Its protein is CASSLGQGATNEKLFF.

The V gene is TRBV27, the J gene TRBJ1-5; TRBD1 agrees at 9 bases. The V segment lost 6 bases and the J segment 3 bases; nucleotides outside the gene matches: 18. Looked up from germline, CDR1 is MNHEY and CDR2 is SMNVEV (reference sequence). The CDR3 spans 19 residues. CDR3 sequence reads: CASSLLRGPGTGNNQPQHF. In nucleotides, the CDR3 is TGTGCCAGCAGCCTACTGAGAGGTCCCGGGACAGGGAACAATCAGCCCCAGCATTTT.

This sequence joins TRBV30 and TRBJ1-2; no clear D gene. The ends were cut back, 2 bases at V and 2 bases at J, with 9 bases in the middle. Germline assignment: CDR1 GTSNPN and CDR2 SVGIG (reference sequence). The CDR3 extends over 13 amino acids. CDR3 sequence: CAWSLDENYGYTF. The CDR3 nucleotides are TGTGCCTGGAGTTTAGATGAAAACTATGGCTACACCTTC.

V is TRBV27 and J is TRBJ1-4; a weak D match, TRBD1 (5 bases). V shed 7 bases and J shed 5 bases, with 14 bases lying between them. Germline V gene sequence: CDR1 MNHEY, CDR2 SMNVEV (reference sequence). The CDR3 runs 14 residues. CDR3: CASIIIQANEKLFF. CDR3 bases: TGTGCCAGCATCATTATACAGGCGAATGAAAAACTGTTTTTT.

The chain recombines TRBV5-1 with TRBJ1-2; D is undetermined. Germline V CDR1 and CDR2: SGHRS, YFSETQ. V shed 0 bases and J shed 4 bases, with 13 bases lying between them. The CDR3 length is 15 residues. This CDR3 is CASSLAEGLGYGYTF. The DNA for the CDR3 is TGCGCCAGCAGCTTGGCCGAGGGTCTTGGCTATGGCTACACCTTC.